This TCR beta chain was profiled in a study of technical replicates of blood from a handful of donors. This CDR3 spans 15 amino acids. Germline lookup yields CDR1 SGHRS and CDR2 YFSETQ. Trimming took off 5 bases at V and 2 bases at J, with 13 bases between the two ends. The assay was immunoSEQ multiplex PCR, and TCRdb's table has in-frame clones only and misses some. The sample lists nearly 70,000 clones; approximately 89% were seen once. The sequence was obtained from a human donor in good health. Some clones in this sample may be carry-over from other donors' samples. V is TRBV5-1 and J is TRBJ2-2; TRBD1 is a possible D gene (6 bases). Sequencing was carried out using PBMCs. In nucleotides, the CDR3 is TGCGCCAGCAGTCTGGGGACACTTAACACCGGGGAGCTGTTTTTT. Translated, it gives CASSLGTLNTGELFF.